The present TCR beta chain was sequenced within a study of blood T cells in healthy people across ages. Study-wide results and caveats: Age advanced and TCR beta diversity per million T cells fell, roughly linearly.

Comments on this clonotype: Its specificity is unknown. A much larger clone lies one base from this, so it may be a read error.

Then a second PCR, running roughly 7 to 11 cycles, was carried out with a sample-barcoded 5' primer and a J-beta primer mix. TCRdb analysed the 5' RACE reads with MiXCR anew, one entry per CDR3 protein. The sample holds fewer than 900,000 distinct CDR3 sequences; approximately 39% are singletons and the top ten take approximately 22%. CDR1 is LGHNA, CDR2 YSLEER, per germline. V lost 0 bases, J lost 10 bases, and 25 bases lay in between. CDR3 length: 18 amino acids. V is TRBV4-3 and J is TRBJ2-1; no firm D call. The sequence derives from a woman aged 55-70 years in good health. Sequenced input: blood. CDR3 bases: TGCGCCAGCAGCCAAGATACCTATGGGGATAGCCGGCCCTACGAGCAGTTCTTC. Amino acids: CASSQDTYGDSRPYEQFF.